The following is a T cell receptor beta chain sequence with its context. Sequencing used immunoSEQ multiplex PCR; TCRdb keeps in-frame clones, though not all of them. The table records hundreds of thousands of clones, around 90% of them present only once. Membership in each cohort depended on participant-reported clinical history. What the recovered Cohort 3 donors had was two negative PCRs, clearance, or symptom resolution. These data are taken from a study of blood T cell repertoires in COVID-19. About the study: There were acute and convalescent COVID-19 samples, and they came from the United States, Italy and Spain. Sample material is recorded as cDNA or gDNA derived from T cells, B-cell-depleted T cells, or PBMCs.

The V and J ends lost 4 bases and 0 bases respectively, with 16 bases between them. The CDR3 has 17 residues. In germline, CDR1 is MNHEY, CDR2 SVGEGT. The TCR comes from a woman aged 45-65 years who had recovered from COVID-19. The chain carries TRBV6-2 or TRBV6-3 and TRBJ1-5, with D possibly being TRBD1 (6 bases). The sample consisted of PBMCs or T cells enriched from blood (not recorded which). The CDR3 region has the DNA TGTGCCAGCAGTTTGGCCCCCACAGGGTATAGCAATCAGCCCCAGCATTTT. As protein: CASSLAPTGYSNQPQHF.